The 21 T cell receptor beta chains given below trace back to one sample, sequenced in a study of T cell responses to AZD1222 COVID-19 vaccine. Produced via immunoSEQ multiplex PCR; TCRdb's table is partial and in-frame only. The sample shows about 130,000 clones, over 75% of them seen only once. The sequenced sample was peripheral blood, obtained on day 0 of AZD1222 vaccination. Source of these receptors: an adult in good health.

The V gene is TRBV28, the J gene TRBJ1-4; a possible D gene is TRBD1 (6 bases). CDR1 is MDHEN, CDR2 SYDVKM, per germline. CDR3 size: 14 residues. The V end was cut by 3 bases, the J end by 7 bases, with 12 bases between. In DNA, the CDR3 is TGTGCCAGCAGTTTTGGGGGCGCGGCTGAAAAACTGTTTTTT. Translated, it gives CASSFGGAAEKLFF.

This clone has only one observation. The CDR3 sequence: CASSPTSGGADDGELFF. The CDR3 nucleotides are TGTGCCAGCAGCCCGACTAGCGGGGGGGCTGACGACGGGGAGCTGTTTTTT. V gene TRBV6-4 combines with J gene TRBJ2-2; TRBD2 matches at 14 bases. The CDR3 is 17 amino acids. Germline CDR1 reads MRHNA; CDR2 reads SNTAGT. J was trimmed by 7 bases and V by 6 bases; bases with no gene match: 10.

V usage is TRBV2 and J usage is TRBJ1-5; D call uncertain. V was clipped by 2 bases and J by 7 bases, with 12 bases between them. Germline lookup yields CDR1 SNHLY and CDR2 FYNNEI. This CDR3 has 14 amino acids. CDR3 amino acids: CASSERVNSQPQHF. The DNA for the CDR3 is TGTGCCAGCAGTGAAAGGGTAAACAGCCAGCCCCAGCATTTT.

The gene calls are TRBV19 and TRBJ1-1; D is unresolved. CDR1 is LNHDA and CDR2 is SQIVND in the germline V gene (reference sequence). The V end was cut by 9 bases, the J end by 10 bases, with 21 bases between. CDR3 length: 13 residues. CDR3 DNA sequence: TGTGCCAGCCTTCGACTTTTGTCCCTGGGAGCTTTCTTT. Residues: CASLRLLSLGAFF. The full variable domain, rest sourced from reference TRBV19 and TRBJ1-1, is DGGITQSPKYLFRKEGQNVTLSCEQNLNHDAMYWYRQDPGQGLRLIYYSQIVNDFQKGDIAEGYSVSREKKESFPLTVTSAQKNPTAFYLCASLRLLSLGAFFGQGTRLTVV.

This chain links TRBV28 with TRBJ2-2; the D gene is possibly TRBD2 (5 bases). The V end lost 3 bases, the J end lost 7 bases, and 12 bases lay between the germline ends. The CDR3 is 14 residues long. CDR1 is MDHEN, CDR2 SYDVKM, per germline. CDR3 sequence: CASSFSGRVGELFF. The CDR3, as DNA: TGTGCCAGCAGTTTTTCGGGAAGGGTCGGGGAGCTGTTTTTT.

The rearrangement links TRBV7-7 to TRBJ2-2; D assignment may be TRBD1 or TRBD2 (6 bases each). The germline V gene has CDR1 SSHAT and CDR2 FNYEAQ (reference sequence). The CDR3 has 18 residues. V was cut by 5 bases and J by 4 bases, with 23 bases left in between. CDR3 sequence: CASSPLGGLGRSTGELFF. Here the CDR3 DNA reads TGTGCCAGCAGCCCACTAGGGGGGTTAGGGAGATCCACCGGGGAGCTGTTTTTT. Full variable domain (outside the CDR3, taken from reference TRBV7-7 and TRBJ2-2): GAGVSQSPRYKVTKRGQDVTLRCDPISSHATLYWYQQALGQGPEFLTYFNYEAQPDKSGLPSDRFSAERPEGSISTLTIQRTEQRDSAMYRCASSPLGGLGRSTGELFFGEGSRLTVL.

The chain employs TRBV6-5 and TRBJ1-1; 7 bases line up with TRBD1. Germline V gene sequence: CDR1 MNHEY, CDR2 SVGAGI. The trim removed 7 bases at V and 4 bases at J, leaving 0 bases unmatched. The CDR3 length is 11 residues. This CDR3 is CASNRGTEAFF. The DNA for the CDR3 is TGTGCCAGCAACAGGGGCACTGAAGCTTTCTTT.

The V call is TRBV7-6, the J call TRBJ2-7; TRBD1 is a possible D gene (7 bases). In germline, CDR1 is SGHVS, CDR2 FNYEAQ. The CDR3 has 16 amino acids. V lost 0 bases and J 6 bases, leaving 18 bases between the germline ends. The DNA of the CDR3 is TGTGCCAGCAGCTTAGCGGAGGGGGCAGGTAGGGGCGAGCAGTACTTC. It translates to CASSLAEGAGRGEQYF.

This rearrangement joins TRBV5-4 to TRBJ1-1; the D is unclear. CDR1 and CDR2 from the germline V gene are SGHNT and YYREEE (reference sequence). V was shortened by 5 bases and J by 3 bases, with 11 bases between the two germline ends. CDR3 length: 13 residues. CDR3 residues: CASSYNLYTEAFF. CDR3 nucleotides: TGTGCCAGCAGTTACAACTTATACACTGAAGCTTTCTTT.

This chain links TRBV5-6 with TRBJ2-1; D possibly corresponds to TRBD2 (7 bases). Germline V gene lookup returns CDR1 SGHDT and CDR2 YYEEEE. Trimming took 4 bases from V and 9 from J, leaving 17 bases between them. The CDR3 length is 14 residues. CDR3 in amino acids: CASSRPTGGGEQFF. The CDR3 DNA reads TGTGCCAGCAGCCGCCCGACAGGCGGGGGTGAGCAGTTCTTC.

The CDR3: CASSFGDRGRGYTF. CDR3 bases: TGCGCCAGCAGCTTTGGGGACAGGGGTCGGGGCTACACCTTC. This rearrangement joins TRBV5-1 to TRBJ1-2, with 10 nucleotides matching TRBD1. This CDR3 comprises 14 residues. The V and J ends lost 2 bases and 8 bases, in that order; junction bases with no gene match: 6. Germline loops: CDR1 SGHRS, CDR2 YFSETQ.

This sequence joins TRBV7-9 and TRBJ1-1; tentative D call: TRBD1 (5 bases). Germline values: CDR1 SEHNR, CDR2 FQNEAQ (reference sequence). Deletions cut 3 bases from V and 4 bases from J, with 9 bases between. This CDR3 contains 13 residues. CDR3 DNA: TGTGCCAGCAGCTTTGTTGGGGGCACTGAAGCTTTCTTT. The encoded protein is CASSFVGGTEAFF.

The sample holds one count of this clone. This chain joins TRBV27 and TRBJ2-7; 14 bases fit TRBD2. Trimming cost V 3 bases and J 2 bases; bases outside gene matches: 9. Germline V gene data show CDR1 as MNHEY and CDR2 as SMNVEV (reference sequence). The CDR3 spans 18 residues. This CDR3 is CASSLTGLAGEGAYEQYF. CDR3 in DNA: TGTGCCAGCAGTTTGACGGGACTAGCGGGAGAGGGAGCCTACGAGCAGTACTTC.

With respect to this clone: The junction does not match germline at one end; this may be a read error. The V gene is TRBV5-6, the J gene TRBJ2-7; D unclear. This CDR3 is 15 amino acids long. The germline V gene encodes CDR1 SGHDT and CDR2 YYEEEE. The CDR3 nucleotides read TGTGCCAGCAGCTTCCCGGACGGAGTCTCCTACGAGCAGTGCTTC. Amino acids: CASSFPDGVSYEQCF.

The V gene is TRBV28, the J gene TRBJ1-2; possible D gene TRBD1, 5 bases. The V gene lost 2 bases and the J gene lost 4 bases, with 14 bases spanning the gap. This CDR3 has 15 residues. The germline gives CDR1 MDHEN, CDR2 SYDVKM. The CDR3: CASSLRGPVIYGYTF. CDR3 bases: TGTGCCAGCAGTTTACGGGGACCTGTTATCTATGGCTACACCTTC.

Note on this clone: Other nucleotide sequences from this sample produce the same CDR3. The V gene is TRBV6-1, the J gene TRBJ2-7; the D is unclear. CDR3 size: 13 residues. CDR1 is MNHNS and CDR2 is SASEGT in the germline V gene. The V end was cut by 0 bases, the J end by 4 bases, with 7 bases between. Here the CDR3 reads CASSEAGPYEQYF. Here the CDR3 DNA reads TGTGCCAGCAGTGAAGCAGGGCCGTACGAGCAGTACTTC.

This chain links TRBV7-2 with TRBJ1-4; D is unclear. CDR1 SGHTA and CDR2 FQGNSA come from the germline V gene. Deletions cut 5 bases from V and 8 bases from J, with 15 bases between. The CDR3 extends over 14 amino acids. CDR3 residues: CASSVGSIREKLFF. CDR3 sequence (DNA): TGTGCCAGCAGCGTAGGGTCAATACGAGAAAAACTGTTTTTT.

The J gene is TRBJ1-1, the V gene TRBV11-2; D is possibly TRBD1 (5 bases). Between the trimmed V and J ends, which lost 5 bases and 6 bases, there was a span of 10 bases. This CDR3 region has 12 residues. CDR1 and CDR2 from the germline V gene are SGHAT and FQNNGV. The CDR3 protein is CASSPQGSEAFF. In nucleotides, the CDR3 is TGTGCCAGCAGCCCCCAGGGATCTGAAGCTTTCTTT.

The chain links TRBV24-1 to TRBJ2-7; 9 bases match TRBD1. CDR3 length: 15 residues. Germline values: CDR1 KGHDR, CDR2 SFDVKD. J was trimmed by 0 bases and V by 2 bases; bases with no gene match: 1. The CDR3 sequence is CATSDSTGGSYEQYF. The CDR3, as DNA: TGTGCCACCAGTGATTCGACAGGGGGCTCCTACGAGCAGTACTTC.

The rearrangement joins TRBV2 to TRBJ2-7; 9 positions agree with TRBD1. V trimming: 6 bases; J trimming: 3 bases; junction bases outside the gene matches: 3. Germline V gene lookup returns CDR1 SNHLY and CDR2 FYNNEI. The CDR3 sequence is 13 residues long. DNA for the CDR3: TGTGCCAGCAGCGGGACAGGGATCTACGAGCAGTACTTC. It is translated as CASSGTGIYEQYF.

The chain combines TRBV5-1 with TRBJ2-5, with TRBD2 matching over 10 bases. Germline V gives CDR1 SGHRS, CDR2 YFSETQ. J was trimmed by 3 bases and V by 2 bases; bases with no gene match: 4. The CDR3 extends over 15 amino acids. CDR3 in amino acids: CASSFTGTSEETQYF. The CDR3 DNA reads as TGCGCCAGCAGCTTCACCGGGACTAGCGAAGAGACCCAGTACTTC.